Following are 8 T cell receptor beta chains from one sample sequenced in a study of T cell responses to AZD1222 COVID-19 vaccine. The repertoire was sequenced with immunoSEQ multiplex PCR; TCRdb's copy has only in-frame clones and lacks some. Of approximately 150,000 clones listed, about 90% are singletons. The source material was peripheral blood, sampled 28 days after the second AZD1222 dose. All receptors come from an adult who received the AZD1222 COVID-19 vaccine.

This rearrangement joins TRBV5-4 to TRBJ1-2; D remains ambiguous. Trimming left V 3 bases short and J 4 bases short, with 10 bases between. The CDR3 extends over 13 amino acids. In germline, CDR1 is SGHNT, CDR2 YYREEE (reference sequence). The CDR3: CASSSPGIYGYTF. CDR3 in DNA: TGTGCCAGCAGCTCACCCGGGATCTATGGCTACACCTTC.

This chain joins TRBV4-1 and TRBJ2-5, with D perhaps TRBD2 (6 bases). Trimming cost V 1 base and J 3 bases, with 9 bases left between them. Germline V gives CDR1 MGHRA, CDR2 YSYEKL. CDR3 length: 14 amino acids. The CDR3 loop is CASSQGWGEETQYF. The DNA of the CDR3 is TGCGCCAGCAGCCAAGGGTGGGGGGAAGAGACCCAGTACTTC.

In nucleotides, the CDR3 is TGTGCCAGCAGTTCAGGGACGGGGGGAGGTAATGAAAAACTGTTTTTT. Protein: CASSSGTGGGNEKLFF. This chain links TRBV6-5 with TRBJ1-4; the D gene is possibly TRBD1 (5 bases). The CDR3 loop spans 16 amino acids. Germline values: CDR1 MNHEY, CDR2 SVGAGI. Trimming took 4 bases from V and 4 from J, leaving 16 bases between them.

This clone was observed once. This rearrangement joins TRBV10-3 to TRBJ2-1; 8 positions agree with TRBD2. In germline, CDR1 is ENHRY, CDR2 SYGVKD. The CDR3 runs to 15 residues. Trimming at V came to 6 bases and at J to 5 bases, leaving 9 bases not matched to a gene. CDR3: CAIRNGTRPNNEQFF. CDR3 in DNA: TGTGCCATCAGAAACGGGACTAGGCCCAACAATGAGCAGTTCTTC.

The rearrangement links TRBV27 to TRBJ2-3, with no clear D. The germline V gene has CDR1 MNHEY and CDR2 SMNVEV (reference sequence). CDR3 length: 13 amino acids. The ends were cut back, 8 bases at V and 7 bases at J, with 16 bases in the middle. As DNA, the CDR3 is TGTGCCAGCGGTGGCAGCGAACGAAATACGCAGTATTTT. It is translated as CASGGSERNTQYF.

V and J are TRBV5-8 and TRBJ1-5; D ambiguous. The CDR3 contains 16 residues. Germline values: CDR1 SGHTS, CDR2 YDEGEE. Trimming took 4 bases from V and 0 from J, leaving 14 bases between them. CDR3 sequence reads: CASSTEEGYSNQPQHF. CDR3 bases: TGTGCCAGCAGCACCGAGGAGGGCTATAGCAATCAGCCCCAGCATTTT.

The J gene is TRBJ2-7, the V gene TRBV2; 15 nucleotides agree with TRBD2. Trimming cost V 6 bases and J 7 bases; bases outside gene matches: 4. The CDR3 runs to 14 residues. CDR1 and CDR2 from the germline V gene are SNHLY and FYNNEI. CDR3 amino acids: CASSGLAGGWEQYF. CDR3 nucleotides: TGTGCCAGCAGCGGACTAGCGGGGGGGTGGGAGCAGTACTTC.

CDR3 sequence (DNA): TGTGCCAGCACCCTAAGTGGAGGGTTGACTGAAGCTTTCTTT. This codes for CASTLSGGLTEAFF. This chain joins TRBV25-1 and TRBJ1-1; no reliable D call. The CDR3 is 14 residues long. V dropped 7 bases and J dropped 5 bases, with 17 bases sitting between them. Germline CDR1 reads MGHDK; CDR2 reads SYGVNS.